Below are 28 T cell receptor beta chains sequenced from a single sample in a study of T cell responses to AZD1222 COVID-19 vaccine. TCRdb's table, derived via immunoSEQ multiplex PCR, lists solely in-frame clones and lacks some. This table holds approximately 98,000 clones, roughly 90% found once. Sequencing was performed on peripheral blood, taken on day 0 of MenACWY control vaccination. These receptors were obtained from an adult in good health.

The J gene is TRBJ1-1, the V gene TRBV7-9; D possibly corresponds to TRBD1 (6 bases). The CDR3 loop spans 16 amino acids. Trimming stripped 5 bases from V and 6 bases from J, with 22 bases between. CDR1 is SEHNR and CDR2 is FQNEAQ in the germline V gene (reference sequence). The CDR3 coding sequence is TGTGCCAGCAGCAACCAGGGGACCGCCGGGGCAGCTGAAGCTTTCTTT. Translating gives CASSNQGTAGAAEAFF.

The chain recombines TRBV18 with TRBJ2-5; D gene ambiguous. CDR1 KGHSH and CDR2 LQKENI come from the germline V gene. The V end lost 5 bases, the J end lost 5 bases, and 21 bases lay between the germline ends. The CDR3 has 16 amino acids. For the CDR3, the DNA is TGTGCCAGCTCAGCGCCCTGGACCGTTCCGTCCGAGACCCAGTACTTC. Its protein product is CASSAPWTVPSETQYF.

The genes are TRBV7-2 and TRBJ1-2; maybe TRBD1 (6 bases). The CDR3 contains 13 residues. Germline lookup yields CDR1 SGHTA and CDR2 FQGNSA. With 5 bases removed from V and 5 bases from J, the gap between germline ends came to 12 bases. The CDR3 nucleotides read TGTGCCAGCAGCCCGTGGCAGGGGTATGGCTACACCTTC. Amino acid sequence: CASSPWQGYGYTF.

The chain links TRBV5-5 to TRBJ2-7; weak D call: TRBD1 (5 bases). The ends were cut back, 0 bases at V and 3 bases at J, with 10 bases in the middle. CDR1 and CDR2 (germline): SGHKS, YYEKEE (reference sequence). This CDR3 has 14 amino acids. The CDR3 reads CASSLDSGLYEQYF. The CDR3 DNA sequence: TGTGCCAGCAGCTTGGATTCAGGGCTCTACGAGCAGTACTTC.

J is TRBJ2-7 and V is TRBV6-6; possible D gene TRBD1, 6 bases. The CDR3 is made up of 17 amino acids. V lost 5 bases and J lost 2, with 22 bases in between. Per the germline V gene, CDR1 is MNHNY and CDR2 is SVGAGI (reference sequence). CDR3 in amino acids: CASSQLWGQSTPYEQYF. DNA for the CDR3: TGTGCCAGCAGTCAACTTTGGGGGCAGTCTACGCCCTACGAGCAGTACTTC.

The chain links TRBV5-1 to TRBJ2-6; D not certain. This CDR3 is 13 amino acids long. V was shortened by 0 bases and J by 2 bases, with 0 bases between the two germline ends. CDR1 is SGHRS, CDR2 YFSETQ, per germline. CDR3 sequence reads: CASSLAGANVLTF. CDR3 nucleotide sequence: TGCGCCAGCAGCTTGGCTGGGGCCAACGTCCTGACTTTC.

The V gene is TRBV15, the J gene TRBJ1-1; TRBD1 matches 9 bases. Germline values: CDR1 LNHNV, CDR2 YYDKDF (reference sequence). The CDR3 is made up of 15 amino acids. The V segment lost 5 bases and the J segment 3 bases; nucleotides outside the gene matches: 7. CDR3 loop: CATSAGGQGYTEAFF. CDR3 DNA: TGTGCCACCAGCGCCGGTGGACAGGGGTACACTGAAGCTTTCTTT.

The chain joins TRBV30 to TRBJ2-5, with a tentative D call TRBD1 (5 bases). The CDR3 contains 13 residues. V gave up 0 bases and J gave up 5 bases, with 10 bases separating them. Germline V CDR1 and CDR2: GTSNPN, SVGIG (reference sequence). The CDR3 bases are TGTGCCTGGAGTGTAGGGGCTGGGGAGACCCAGTACTTC. Its translation: CAWSVGAGETQYF. Full variable domain (remainder filled in from reference TRBV30 and TRBJ2-5): SQTIHQWPATLVQPVGSPLSLECTVEGTSNPNLYWYRQAAGRGLQLLFYSVGIGQISSEVPQNLSASRPQDRQFILSSKKLLLSDSGFYLCAWSVGAGETQYFGPGTRLLVL.

The rearrangement joins TRBV5-1 to TRBJ1-5; possible D gene TRBD1, 5 bases. This CDR3 has 14 residues. Germline V gene lookup returns CDR1 SGHRS and CDR2 YFSETQ. V dropped 4 bases and J dropped 6 bases, with 14 bases sitting between them. The CDR3 DNA is TGCGCCAGCAGCCCCTTAGGGGAAGGTCAGCCCCAGCATTTT. It codes for CASSPLGEGQPQHF.

This chain connects TRBV6-5 to TRBJ2-7, with 8 nucleotides matching TRBD1. CDR1 and CDR2 (germline): MNHEY, SVGAGI. Unmatched junction bases numbered 6, after V lost 6 bases and J lost 5 bases. This CDR3 is 13 amino acids long. The CDR3 DNA reads TGTGCCAGCAGAAGCGGACAGGGCAACGAGCAGTACTTC. Its protein product is CASRSGQGNEQYF.

This clone was found a few times. This chain joins TRBV4-1 and TRBJ1-2, with D perhaps matching TRBD1 (5 bases). The ends were cut back, 6 bases at V and 5 bases at J, with 19 bases in the middle. The CDR3 sequence is 15 residues long. Germline V gene sequence: CDR1 MGHRA, CDR2 YSYEKL. In DNA form, the CDR3 reads TGCGCCAGCAGGTCGCTCCGGGACGGAAGTTATGGCTACACCTTC. It yields the protein CASRSLRDGSYGYTF.

The chain couples TRBV6-5 to TRBJ1-2; 7 nucleotides agree with TRBD1. Trimming removed 0 bases from V and 3 bases from J; junction bases left unmatched: 4. Germline lookup yields CDR1 MNHEY and CDR2 SVGAGI. This CDR3 comprises 15 residues. In DNA form, the CDR3 reads TGTGCCAGCAGTTACTCGAAAGGGGGCCACTATGGCTACACCTTC. Translated, it gives CASSYSKGGHYGYTF.

This chain connects TRBV6-5 to TRBJ1-2, with 9 bases matching TRBD1. Germline loops: CDR1 MNHEY, CDR2 SVGAGI. CDR3 size: 14 residues. J lost 4 bases, V lost 5 bases, and 5 bases had no gene match. The CDR3 DNA reads as TGTGCCAGCAGTCCGAACAGGGGGCCCTATGGCTACACCTTC. Amino acids: CASSPNRGPYGYTF.

V is TRBV5-5 and J is TRBJ1-3; D is unresolved. Between the trimmed V and J ends, which lost 0 bases and 6 bases, there was a span of 7 bases. This CDR3 spans 13 amino acids. The germline V gene has CDR1 SGHKS and CDR2 YYEKEE (reference sequence). Here the CDR3 reads CASSLGQLNTIYF. The CDR3 DNA is TGTGCCAGCAGCTTGGGGCAGTTAAACACCATATATTTT.

This rearrangement joins TRBV19 to TRBJ2-2, with D perhaps being TRBD1 or TRBD2 (5 bases each). This CDR3 is built from 14 residues. CDR1 LNHDA and CDR2 SQIVND come from the germline V gene (reference sequence). The V end lost 5 bases, the J end lost 1 base, and 8 bases lay between the germline ends. The DNA for the CDR3 is TGTGCCAGTAGTTTGGGACGGAACACCGGGGAGCTGTTTTTT. This codes for CASSLGRNTGELFF.

The chain links TRBV9 to TRBJ1-3; D gene uncertain. The CDR3 has 17 amino acids. The germline V gene encodes CDR1 SGDLS and CDR2 YYNGEE. Trimming pared 4 bases from V and 4 bases from J, leaving 21 bases between. The CDR3 loop is CASSQTYSPGSGNTIYF. CDR3 in DNA: TGTGCCAGCAGCCAGACTTACTCGCCCGGTTCGGGAAACACCATATATTTT.

This clone was counted between two and nine times. The genes are TRBV10-3 and TRBJ1-2; 7 positions agree with TRBD1. V was clipped by 7 bases and J by 2 bases; unmatched bases: 13. Germline CDR1 is ENHRY and CDR2 is SYGVKD. The CDR3 extends over 16 amino acids. CDR3 residues: CAIKTGQLPLNYGYTF. The CDR3 DNA follows: TGTGCCATCAAAACGGGACAGCTACCTCTCAACTATGGCTACACCTTC.

The genes are TRBV6-4 and TRBJ2-1; D may be TRBD2 (5 bases). V was clipped by 6 bases and J by 5 bases, with 11 bases between them. The germline V gene encodes CDR1 MRHNA and CDR2 SNTAGT. The CDR3 is made up of 13 amino acids. The CDR3 DNA reads TGTGCCAGCAGAGAGACGGGGAACAATGAGCAGTTCTTC. It encodes CASRETGNNEQFF.

J is TRBJ2-2 and V is TRBV5-8; D gene uncertain. The CDR3 sequence is 15 residues long. CDR1 and CDR2 (germline): SGHTS, YDEGEE. The ends were cut back, 0 bases at V and 4 bases at J, with 10 bases in the middle. The CDR3, as DNA: TGTGCCAGCAGCTTGGCCTCTCCGCCCACCGGGGAGCTGTTTTTT. Its translation: CASSLASPPTGELFF.

This clone was picked up one time. The rearrangement links TRBV30 to TRBJ1-4; the D is unclear. Germline CDR1 and CDR2: GTSNPN and SVGIG (reference sequence). The CDR3 is 16 amino acids. The germline V and J ends were trimmed by 0 bases and 2 bases, with 13 bases remaining between them. CDR3 sequence: CAWSVLLRGTNEKLFF. The CDR3 DNA reads as TGTGCCTGGAGTGTACTATTAAGAGGGACTAATGAAAAACTGTTTTTT.

The rearrangement uses TRBV9 and TRBJ2-7; 8 nucleotides line up with TRBD1. In germline, CDR1 is SGDLS, CDR2 YYNGEE. After removal of 4 bases from V and 6 bases from J, the junction contained 6 bases not matched to a gene. This CDR3 is built from 13 residues. The CDR3 protein is CASSSRGRGEQYF. The CDR3 coding sequence is TGTGCCAGCAGCTCCAGGGGGCGCGGCGAGCAGTACTTC.

This clone was counted once. V is TRBV28 and J is TRBJ2-5, with D possibly TRBD1 on 5 matching bases. Germline V CDR1 and CDR2: MDHEN, SYDVKM. This CDR3 is built from 13 residues. Between the trimmed V and J ends, which lost 2 bases and 8 bases, there was a span of 12 bases. CDR3 in amino acids: CASSLTAGLTQYF. CDR3 coding DNA: TGTGCCAGCAGTTTAACCGCAGGGTTAACCCAGTACTTC. The full variable domain, completed using reference TRBV28 and TRBJ2-5, is DVKVTQSSRYLVKRTGEKVFLECVQDMDHENMFWYRQDPGLGLRLIYFSYDVKMKEKGDIPEGYSVSREKKERFSLILESASTNQTSMYLCASSLTAGLTQYFGPGTRLLVL.

The sample holds one count of this clone. J is TRBJ2-5 and V is TRBV19; 9 positions agree with TRBD2. The germline CDR1 and CDR2 sequences are LNHDA and SQIVND (reference sequence). V lost 7 bases to trimming and J lost 1 base; unmatched junction nucleotides: 10. This CDR3 is built from 16 residues. This CDR3 reads CASTPLGAGGQETQYF. CDR3 nucleotide sequence: TGTGCCAGTACCCCATTGGGAGCGGGAGGCCAAGAGACCCAGTACTTC.

The chain is built from TRBV5-1 and TRBJ2-5; 8 bases fit TRBD2. This CDR3 has 14 amino acids. Germline V gene lookup returns CDR1 SGHRS and CDR2 YFSETQ. V was pared by 2 bases and J by 4 bases, with 4 bases of the junction left unmatched. The CDR3: CASSFGTRAETQYF. CDR3 sequence (DNA): TGCGCCAGCAGCTTCGGGACTAGGGCAGAGACCCAGTACTTC.

The chain is built from TRBV6-5 and TRBJ1-3; D may be TRBD1 (5 bases). This CDR3 is 15 amino acids long. V gave up 4 bases and J gave up 0 bases, with 10 bases separating them. Germline V gene data show CDR1 as MNHEY and CDR2 as SVGAGI. The CDR3 region is CASSFRQISGNTIYF. The CDR3 DNA reads TGTGCCAGCAGTTTCCGACAGATCTCTGGAAACACCATATATTTT.

This rearrangement joins TRBV3-1 (or the pseudogene TRBV3-2) to TRBJ1-5; D is ambiguous. The CDR3 is 13 residues long. The V and J ends lost 3 bases and 3 bases respectively, with 6 bases between them. Looked up from germline, CDR1 is LGHDT and CDR2 is YNNKEL (reference sequence). The CDR3 loop is CASSQGPNQPQHF. CDR3 sequence (DNA): TGTGCCAGCAGCCAGGGTCCCAATCAGCCCCAGCATTTT.

The V gene is TRBV5-1, the J gene TRBJ2-7; a possible D gene is TRBD1 (6 bases). The CDR3 has 15 residues. Germline CDR1 and CDR2: SGHRS and YFSETQ. V gave up 4 bases and J gave up 0 bases, with 14 bases separating them. In DNA, the CDR3 is TGCGCCAGCAGCCAACAATCAGGGGTCTCCTACGAGCAGTACTTC. As protein: CASSQQSGVSYEQYF.

This sequence joins TRBV7-2 and TRBJ2-1; maybe TRBD1 (8 bases). V was trimmed by 4 bases and J by 4 bases, leaving 14 bases between them. This CDR3 is 15 amino acids long. Germline V gives CDR1 SGHTA, CDR2 FQGNSA. This CDR3 is CASSSQGGTYNEQFF. CDR3 coding DNA: TGTGCCAGCAGCTCACAGGGGGGGACTTACAATGAGCAGTTCTTC.